This record concerns one T cell receptor beta chain sequence. Source study methods: From reference gene primer amplification, estimates of nucleated cell counts were derived. Produced via immunoSEQ multiplex PCR; TCRdb's table is partial and in-frame only. Clone size and V and J calls were adopted from that table, with D and trimming inferred from the DNA. The data contain 95,000 to 150,000 clones, 78% of them singletons. V was cut by 7 bases and J by 8 bases, with 15 bases left in between. CDR3 length: 13 amino acids. Germline V gives CDR1 LNHDA, CDR2 SQIVND (reference sequence). The data were taken from a study of blood T cell repertoires in COVID-19. Study at large: Sites across the United States, Italy and Spain contributed samples from acute and convalescent COVID-19.

The sequenced sample consisted of peripheral blood. This TCR was sampled from a man in his 70s with acute or convalescent COVID-19. The chain joins TRBV19 to TRBJ2-1; D perhaps matches TRBD2 (6 bases). CDR3 bases: TGTGCCAGTACCCCCGACGGGACTGATGAGCAGTTCTTC. Encoded protein: CASTPDGTDEQFF.